The source of this TCR beta chain is a study of cytomegalovirus exposure and HLA in healthy donors. This CDR3 comprises 18 residues. J gave up 2 bases and V 5 bases, and 14 bases lay outside the gene matches. The germline V gene has CDR1 MNHEY and CDR2 SMNVEV (reference sequence). PCR amplification relied on 60 Vbeta primers (plus 13 Jbeta primers). Using immunoSEQ multiplex PCR, the repertoire was profiled, and TCRdb retains in-frame clones only, with some absent. The table shows about 180,000 clones, with 65% to 85% occurring only once. Study-wide points: Later analysis placed DRB1 highest and HLA-C lowest in TCR association rates, which differed by HLA locus.

This clone was found once. Antigen: not known. Specimen: PBMCs. This TCR derives from a man between 60 and 75 years old in good health and CMV-seronegative. This rearrangement joins TRBV27 to TRBJ2-7; 11 bases agree with TRBD1. Here the CDR3 DNA reads TGTGCCAGCAGTACAACCCCCGGGACAGGGGGGCGCCCCTACGAGCAGTACTTC. This codes for CASSTTPGTGGRPYEQYF.